This TCR beta chain was sequenced in a study of T cell repertoires in cytomegalovirus infection. Findings of the study overall: Dominant in the ex vivo response were TCR beta clonotypes restricted by HLA-C and specific for CMV.

The CDR3 sequence is 11 residues long. The germline V and J ends were trimmed by 5 bases and 7 bases, with 8 bases remaining between them. One entry per CDR3 protein results from TCRdb running MiXCR on the reads. In the table there are approximately 500,000 distinct CDR3 sequences, around 11% of which are singletons. Many counts were recorded for this clonotype. The antigen is undetermined. Sequenced: PBMCs. V and J are TRBV12-3 or TRBV12-4 and TRBJ1-1; D unresolved. The sequence was obtained from a human donor in good health (CMV status not recorded). Some clones in this sample may be carry-over from other donors' samples. CDR3 nucleotide sequence: TGTGCCAGCAGTGTCACAGTTGAAGCTTTCTTT. It is translated as CASSVTVEAFF.